This entry features one TCR beta chain sequence. Its antigen is as yet unknown. The data belong to a study of CD8+CD57+ T cells in acquired aplastic anemia. All patients picked for sequencing had shown, by flow cytometry, an expansion of CD8+CD57+ cells. Every one of the patients had aplastic anemia (severe, acquired). TCR beta VDJ and CDR3 profiling used genomic DNA as template. TCRdb independently ran MiXCR on the reads; one entry per CDR3 protein. In the table there are about 180,000 distinct CDR3 sequences, almost 50% of which are singletons. Notes on the study in general: In common between the patients and the controls were twenty-nine CD8+ CDR3 sequences.

The sequence derives from a human donor with aplastic anemia. The specimen was sorted CD4+, CD8+, or CD8+CD57+ T cells (not recorded which) from PBMCs.

The chain's CDR3 is CATSTASGAGELFF. The CDR3 bases are TGTGCCACCAGTACCGCTTCAGGGGCCGGGGAGCTGTTTTTT. The chain has TRBV24-1 and TRBJ2-2, with a weak D call TRBD1 (6 bases). The CDR3 is 14 amino acids. V was cut by 6 bases and J by 6 bases, with 13 bases left in between. Germline V lookup: CDR1 KGHDR, CDR2 SFDVKD.